This TCR beta chain originates from a study of blood T cell repertoires in COVID-19 (dated by TCRdb to the early 2020s). The study in broad terms: Samples covering the acute and convalescent phases of COVID-19 were provided by collaborators in the United States, Italy and Spain. The prospective study material was composed of cDNA or gDNA derived from T cells, B-cell-depleted T cells, or PBMCs. Deeply sampled blood TCRbeta repertoires from subjects exposed to, actively infected with, or recovered from COVID-19 were included in the dataset. The repertoires were released in a freely available public database intended as a resource for research on the immune response to SARS-CoV-2. The samples were drawn from two sources: the first 160 participants of the ongoing ImmuneRACE study, and over 950 subjects contributed by 6 global collaborators. Sample metadata almost always included a de-identified subject ID, COVID-19 status, age in years and sex. Where available, HLA class I and class II types were taken from metadata supplied by the sample provider and were not determined by assay-based typing.

Each collaborating institution followed its own protocols to collect whole blood in K2EDTA tubes. For TCRbeta analysis, collaborators shipped samples in one of three forms: frozen whole blood, isolated PBMCs, or DNA extracted from either of those sample types. V is cut by 2 bases and J by 5 bases, and the space between the germline ends is 10 bases. The CDR3, cysteine through phenylalanine, is 14 amino acids long. Only the CDR3 portion is preserved as DNA: 42 bases, with reading frame beginning at the first base. Looking up the germline V gene (reference sequence) yields CDR1 LNHDA and CDR2 SQIVND. About this clone itself: Its binding antigen is unknown. Qualities for individual bases were not recorded, and no much larger clone is one base off.

TCRbeta CDR3 regions were amplified from genomic DNA by means of the immunoSEQ Assay, a bias-controlled multiplex PCR. In the authors' own workflow: The number of nucleated cells in each sample was estimated from the amplification of reference gene primers within the assay. To quantify the absolute abundance of each unique TCRbeta CDR3 rearrangement, sequence reads were collapsed and filtered. For each sample, productive Simpson clonality was calculated as the square root of Simpson's diversity index across productive rearrangements. TCRdb retrieved this table from immuneACCESS and kept in-frame rearrangements only. Not all clones are present; in checked studies, unresolved V genes account for under half, and no reason is known for the remainder. D and trimming come from the DNA, and the V and J calls and clone size come from that table. The table for this sample lists 250,000 to 300,000 clones; around 83% of them were counted only once. The ten largest clonotypes hold approximately 6% of the sample.

Paper-wide results and their limitations: How much clinical and demographic metadata was included differed by source and by participant, and the metadata was provided uncurated.

The material sequenced was peripheral blood. The sequence came from an older man with acute or convalescent COVID-19. The rearranged segments are TRBV19 and TRBJ1-5, with the D gene call left open. The nucleotide sequence reads TGTGCCAGTAGTATACGGCAGGAATATCAGCCCCAGCATTTT. The encoded protein is CASSIRQEYQPQHF.